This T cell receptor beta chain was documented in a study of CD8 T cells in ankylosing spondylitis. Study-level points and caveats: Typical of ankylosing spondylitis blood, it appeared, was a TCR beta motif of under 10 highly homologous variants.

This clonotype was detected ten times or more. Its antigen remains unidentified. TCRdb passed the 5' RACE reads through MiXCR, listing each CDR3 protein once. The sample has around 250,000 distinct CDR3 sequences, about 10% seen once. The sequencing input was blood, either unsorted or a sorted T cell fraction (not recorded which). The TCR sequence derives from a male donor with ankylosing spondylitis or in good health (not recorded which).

The CDR3 reads CAISEFGPRGDYGYTF. CDR3 bases: TGTGCCATCAGTGAGTTCGGGCCGAGGGGTGACTATGGCTACACCTTC. The chain combines TRBV10-3 with TRBJ1-2; D perhaps matches TRBD1 (5 bases). The CDR3 totals 16 residues. The V gene lost 1 base and the J gene lost 3 bases, with 15 bases spanning the gap. Germline CDR1 ENHRY, CDR2 SYGVKD.